This T cell receptor (beta chain) was captured by sequencing in a study of cytomegalovirus exposure and HLA in healthy donors (dated by TCRdb to about 2017). For the wider study: In an earlier analysis of under 750 of the donors, 250 to 350 Gb of sequence data and just under 120 million unique TCR beta sequences from 150 million to 200 million T cells were reported. Approximately 310 gigabases of sequencing data and roughly 90 million unique TCR sequences were included in an early release covering roughly 700 HLA-typed donors. The genetic ancestry cluster associated with self-reported Caucasian donors included about four fifths of the 398 genotyped donors. The study was designed to test whether signatures of past pathogen exposure could be identified by cataloging public T cell receptors. The T cell repertoires of 550 to 850 subjects were profiled by immunosequencing and related to cytomegalovirus serostatus. Besides the first cohort of approximately 710 subjects, a separate validation cohort made up of over a hundred different subjects was used. To predict cytomegalovirus infection status, the study combined high-throughput TCR immunosequencing, statistical association of individual TCRs with disease status, and machine learning. A later analysis re-analyzed previously published TCR beta repertoires from roughly 690 donors and added high-resolution HLA genotyping to study TCR occurrence patterns. Rather than using new phenotypic data, the later analysis identified candidate immune exposures from TCR beta sequences and from how often those sequences occurred across donors. In an earlier analysis of 587 of the donors, high-throughput TCR beta sequencing was used to judge whether each TCR beta V gene segment behaved as functional or pseudogenic. Donor age, sex, ethnicity and CMV serostatus were compiled together with the repertoire data. A later genetic analysis used genome-wide SNP genotypes for about 60% of the 666 donors, treating that subset as a discovery cohort. All discovery cohort repertoires had been generated using a single sequencing platform. HLA typing covered class I and class II loci at four-digit resolution. The number of typed donors differed by locus: roughly 629-640 for A, B, C, DRB1 and DQB1; approximately 530 for DQA1; 606 for DPA1; and 400 to 480 for DPB1. Because of strong linkage in the cohort, five DR-DQ haplotypes were treated as single units for association and clustering. Across about 370 genotyped donors of the cohort, an average of about 220,000 unique TCR beta nucleotide sequences per donor were sequenced, and roughly a sixth of those sequences were non-productive.

In the case of this clone: Its antigen is still unknown. No per-base quality is available; no much larger clone lies one base away.

Overall results and qualifications from the work: Immune exposure information for the cohort was limited to CMV serostatus. In a later analysis, 15,000 to 20,000 TCR beta sequences were associated with specific HLA alleles at a false discovery rate of 0.05. According to the authors, the approach could potentially be generalized to other disease states and immunological phenotypes. Most TCR sequences were observed very rarely across donors, whereas some public TCRs were present in many individuals. According to a later analysis, TCR association rates differed among HLA loci, with DRB1 alleles showing the most associated TCRs and HLA-C alleles showing the fewest. Only TCR beta chains were sequenced in this cohort, and the absence of alpha or paired-chain data limited detectable features. Some 15 rarely observed V segments, including chromosome 9 orphons, were excluded from the earlier analysis of several hundred of the donors because counts were too low. Because HLA typing was missing for some donors at each locus, association tests included only the typed subset. Correlated functional status among segregating V segments might reflect linkage disequilibrium, but an unknown experimental factor could not be ruled out. The classifier was reported to diagnose cytomegalovirus status with high specificity and sensitivity in both the original and validation cohorts. A further reported finding was that TCR beta sequences accurately predicted the HLA-A and HLA-B alleles for most subjects in the first cohort. In an earlier analysis of over 550 of the donors, most TCR beta V segments were observed in productive rearrangements about 87% or about 30% of the time, broadly matching IMGT annotations. In a later analysis, HLA-associated TCR beta chains were found to be more clonally expanded and to have lower generation probabilities than equally common non-associated chains. A cluster of highly shared sequence variants was judged likely to represent a technical artifact of the sequencing pipeline. A later analysis reported that several top co-occurrence clusters appeared linked to parvovirus B19, influenza, CMV and Epstein-Barr virus. When HLA alleles, especially DR and DQ, strongly co-occurred, TCR associations were difficult to assign to individual alleles. A later genetic analysis reported fewer N-insertions in productive TCRs among donors in an Asian-associated ancestry cluster than the roughly 700-donor mean. In vitro tests confirmed that a few of the cytomegalovirus-associated TCR beta chains recognize cytomegalovirus antigens. A later genetic analysis associated a missense DCLRE1C variant with V-gene and J-gene trimming of TCR beta chains, and an independent cohort replicated the association. A total of roughly 160 TCR beta chains were listed by the study as associated with cytomegalovirus. Presence/absence analyses assumed roughly uniform sequencing depth across donors, an assumption that may not hold. Some IMGT-functional V segments, including TRBV6-2 and TRBV6-3, could not be told apart with the 87-base-pair reads, so those segments were excluded. A later analysis found that most CMV-associated TCR beta chains appeared HLA-restricted, with HLA associations seemingly driven largely by CMV exposure.

Receptor amplification or capture employed the immunoSEQ multiplex PCR assay. The multiplex PCR relied on a mix of 60 forward primers for TCR Vbeta segments and 13 reverse primers for TCR Jbeta segments. A multiplex PCR assay on genomic DNA amplified the CDR3 region of rearranged TCR beta genes. Amplified TCR beta libraries were sequenced as 87-base-pair reads on the Illumina HiSeq System. From the authors' description of their analysis: A later analysis counted some 74 million unique TCR beta chains across the 600 to 850 repertoires, and approximately 11 million of these chains were shared by at least two donors. To remove PCR and sequencing errors, raw reads were error-corrected and collapsed into unique sequences using a nearest-neighbor algorithm that merged closely related sequences. To assign V, D and J gene segments, CDR3 sequences were aligned to IMGT reference sequences. Each retained sequence needed at least a six-nucleotide match to both a V gene segment and a J gene segment. Rearrangements were classified as productive when the CDR3 lacked stop codons and remained in frame with V and J, and all other rearrangements were classified as non-productive. Following IMGT convention, CDR3 was defined as the stretch from the second conserved V-encoded cysteine up to the conserved J-encoded phenylalanine. In an earlier analysis of approximately 500 of the donors, sequences lacking an unambiguous match to a single V gene segment were excluded. In an earlier analysis of more than 500 of the donors, a V segment was called functional when productive rearrangements were above 56.7%, and segregating when the standard deviation between donors exceeded 5%. To diagnose cytomegalovirus status from the catalog of TCR beta chain sequences, a statistical classification framework was built. In a later analysis, TCR nucleotide sequences were compared against IMGT/GENE-DB human TR gene sequences so that V and J genes could be assigned. A later analysis assigned CDR3 sequences and most-parsimonious VDJ recombination scenarios with the TCRdist pipeline. In a later analysis, each TCR beta chain was defined by its CDR3 amino acid sequence together with its V-gene family, and reads without a unique V-gene family were excluded. As a way to deal with suspected cross-contamination and a sequencing artifact, a later analysis dropped 640 or so nucleotide sequences that were highly shared and had low generation probability. A later analysis calculated a clonal expansion index for each public chain from normalized within-repertoire ranks of inferred template counts. Generation probabilities in a later analysis came from a VDJ recombination model fitted to out-of-frame rearrangements, and those results were checked against IGoR. In a later analysis, TCR-TCR, TCR-HLA and TCR-CMV co-occurrence was scored with hypergeometric tests, and a repertoire-size bias correction was applied to TCR pairs. To estimate false discovery rates, a later analysis permuted the HLA or CMV assignments 20 times. In a later analysis, co-occurring TCRs were grouped with DBSCAN, and TCRdist sequence similarity was added when clustering was performed within HLA-allele-positive subsets. Repertoires with fewer than 30,000 or more than 120,000 public chains, plus five repertoires with anomalous nucleotide sharing, were excluded from co-occurrence clustering. TCRdb mirrors the immuneACCESS table, restricted to in-frame sequences. Some clones are absent from its copies; in checked studies, under half trace to an unresolved V gene, and the reason for the others is unknown. The V and J calls and the clone size are those of that table, but D and trimming were determined from the DNA. Present in this sample are 140,000 to 150,000 clones, 70% of which were seen just once. Together, the top ten hold 2.1% of the sample.

The cohort was made up of 650 to 700 healthy bone marrow donors. All cohort members were sampled while nominally healthy, although unrecorded immune exposures were likely present. The donor tested CMV seropositive, placing the donor among the roughly 300 seropositive members of the cohort. A peripheral blood sample was provided by each donor, and peripheral blood mononuclear cells were used for TCR beta sequencing. The Qiagen DNeasy Blood Extraction Kit was used to extract genomic DNA from the blood cell samples. Including the terminal cysteine and phenylalanine, the CDR3 comprises 17 residues. Solely the CDR3 DNA is kept, with 51 bases framed from the first base. Per the germline V gene, MDHEN is the CDR1 and SYDVKM is the CDR2. V is trimmed back by 10 bases and J by 3 bases, and the junction contains 14 bases that no gene match accounts for.

The chain links TRBV28 with TRBJ2-3; TRBD2 agrees with 12 junctional bases. The sequence was collected from a woman aged 55-75 years in good health and CMV-seropositive. The sequencing input was PBMCs. The bases are TGTGCCACCAATTCACCCCTAGCGGGAGGGAAAACAGATACGCAGTATTTT. Its translation reads: CATNSPLAGGKTDTQYF. This CDR3, with the reference TRBV28 and TRBJ2-3 proteins standing in past its ends, gives the full variable domain DVKVTQSSRYLVKRTGEKVFLECVQDMDHENMFWYRQDPGLGLRLIYFSYDVKMKEKGDIPEGYSVSREKKERFSLILESASTNQTSMYLCATNSPLAGGKTDTQYFGPGTRLTVL.